The 28 T cell receptor beta chains given below trace back to one sample, sequenced in a study of beta chain features in type 1 diabetes. The authors reverse transcribed all of the isolated RNA, so sequencing captured expressed TCRB transcripts. Sequenced by immunoSEQ multiplex PCR; TCRdb stores in-frame clones only, minus some. The table shows under 550,000 clones, with about 10% occurring only once. Input material: naive CD4+ T cells from blood. The receptors stem from a woman aged 18-35 years in good health.

The chain couples TRBV18 to TRBJ2-7; 9 bases agree with TRBD2. Germline assignment: CDR1 KGHSH and CDR2 LQKENI. The V and J ends lost 8 bases and 3 bases, in that order; junction bases with no gene match: 8. This CDR3 spans 14 amino acids. As DNA, the CDR3 is TGTGCCAGCCTAAAGGAGCGGGGGGACTACGAGCAGTACTTC. It codes for CASLKERGDYEQYF.

The chain links TRBV6-1 to TRBJ2-7; 9 nucleotides match TRBD1. The germline CDR1 and CDR2 sequences are MNHNS and SASEGT. This CDR3 spans 14 amino acids. The trim removed 7 bases at V and 3 bases at J, leaving 7 bases unmatched. The DNA for the CDR3 is TGTGCCAGCATCAGCGACAGGGGGTACTACGAGCAGTACGTC. Protein product: CASISDRGYYEQYV.

For this clone: The junction departs from germline at one end; a sequencing error may be responsible. The rearrangement joins TRBV28 to TRBJ2-2; perhaps D is TRBD1 or TRBD2 (6 bases each). The germline gives CDR1 MDHEN, CDR2 SYDVKM. This CDR3 is built from 15 residues. CDR3 DNA sequence: TGTGCCTGCAGGGGATGGCGGGGGAACACCGGGGAGCTGTTTTTT. Translation: CACRGWRGNTGELFF.

This clone has just a few counts. This chain links TRBV5-1 with TRBJ2-1; D remains unclear. The germline V and J ends were trimmed by 4 bases and 3 bases, with 11 bases remaining between them. Germline V gene lookup returns CDR1 SGHRS and CDR2 YFSETQ. The CDR3 extends over 14 amino acids. As DNA, the CDR3 is TGCGCCAGCAGCACCAACTCGAACTACAATGAGCAGTTCTTC. The encoded protein is CASSTNSNYNEQFF.

This clone occurred a few times. DNA for the CDR3: TGTGCCATCAGTGAGGGCGGCACGCAGTACGTC. Amino acids: CAISEGGTQYV. The J gene is TRBJ2-7, the V gene TRBV10-3; D is unresolved. The CDR3 contains 11 residues. The V and J ends lost 2 bases and 9 bases respectively, with 8 bases between them. The germline gives CDR1 ENHRY, CDR2 SYGVKD.

This clone has just a few counts. This chain joins TRBV6-6 and TRBJ2-5; TRBD1 matches 7 bases. This CDR3 has 12 amino acids. V lost 7 bases to trimming and J lost 5 bases; unmatched junction nucleotides: 4. CDR1 and CDR2 (germline): MNHNY, SVGAGI (reference sequence). CDR3 sequence: CASTTGLETQYF. Written as DNA, the CDR3 is TGTGCCAGCACGACAGGGTTGGAGACCCAGTACTTC.

This clone was recorded a few times. CDR3 nucleotide sequence: TGCAGTGCTAGTCCACAGGGAAGACTGTTTTTT. Translation: CSASPQGRLFF. The chain combines TRBV20-1 with TRBJ1-4; D may be TRBD1 (6 bases). The ends were cut back, 3 bases at V and 13 bases at J, with 12 bases in the middle. Germline values: CDR1 DFQATT, CDR2 SNEGSKA (reference sequence). The CDR3 totals 11 residues.

V gene TRBV7-2 combines with J gene TRBJ2-7; 7 bases line up with TRBD1. J lost 2 bases, V lost 5 bases, and 6 bases had no gene match. The CDR3 spans 14 residues. CDR1 and CDR2 from the germline V gene are SGHTA and FQGNSA. The DNA for the CDR3 is TGTGCCAGCAGCATGACAGGGTTGGCCTACGAGCAGTACTTC. Translated, it gives CASSMTGLAYEQYF.

This clone was recorded a few times. V usage is TRBV28 and J usage is TRBJ2-5; 10 bases fit TRBD1. The germline gives CDR1 MDHEN, CDR2 SYDVKM. V lost 3 bases and J lost 4; bases outside the gene matches: 5. The CDR3 has 15 amino acids. The CDR3, as DNA: TGTGCCAGCAGTTTCCGGGACAGGGGCCGAGAGACCCAGTACTTC. Its translation: CASSFRDRGRETQYF.

The chain carries TRBV18 and TRBJ2-7, with D hard to call. The CDR3 spans 14 residues. The germline V gene encodes CDR1 KGHSH and CDR2 LQKENI. V lost 2 bases, J lost 5 bases, and 13 bases lay in between. Written as DNA, the CDR3 is TGTGCCAGCTCACCATTCCCGGCCATAAACGAGCAGTACGTC. Translating it yields CASSPFPAINEQYV.

This clone was seen only a few times. The gene calls are TRBV21-1 and TRBJ2-1; TRBD1, the D gene given by the table, was not confirmed from the DNA. TRBV21-1 is deemed a pseudogene. This CDR3 has 17 amino acids. The CDR3 loop reads CASSRQSDRGSYNEQFF. The CDR3 coding sequence is TGTGCCAGCAGCCGCCAGTCGGACAGGGGATCCTACAATGAGCAGTTCTTC.

V is TRBV4-3 and J is TRBJ2-7; 8 bases map to TRBD1. With V trimmed by 0 bases and J by 6 bases, 7 bases remained unmatched. Germline CDR1 is LGHNA and CDR2 is YSLEER. The CDR3 spans 15 residues. The CDR3 DNA follows: TGCGCCAGCAGCCAAGATCCCCAGGGGGCTTTCGAGCAGTACTTC. Protein: CASSQDPQGAFEQYF.

J is TRBJ2-7 and V is TRBV18, with TRBD1 matching over 9 bases. Per the germline V gene, CDR1 is KGHSH and CDR2 is LQKENI. The CDR3 runs to 15 residues. The V gene end was trimmed by 2 bases and the J gene end by 6 bases; junction bases not matched to a gene: 8. CDR3 loop: CASSPGRDRVAEQYV. The CDR3, as DNA: TGTGCCAGCTCACCAGGGAGGGACAGGGTGGCCGAGCAGTACGTC.

This clone has just a few counts. V usage is TRBV7-3 and J usage is TRBJ2-7, with D unclear. Per germline, CDR1 SGHTA and CDR2 FQGTGA. The CDR3 runs to 15 residues. The V end was cut by 1 base, the J end by 6 bases, with 16 bases between. CDR3 region: CASSLIAGPASEQYF. CDR3 nucleotide sequence: TGTGCCAGCAGCTTAATAGCCGGGCCCGCATCCGAGCAGTACTTC. Using reference TRBV7-3 and TRBJ2-7 for the parts outside the CDR3, the full variable domain is GAGVSQTPSNKVTEKGKYVELRCDPISGHTALYWYRQSLGQGPEFLIYFQGTGAADDSGLPNDRFFAVRPEGSVSTLKIQRTERGDSAVYLCASSLIAGPASEQYFGPGTRLTVT.

The J gene is TRBJ1-1, the V gene TRBV6-5, with D unclear. In germline, CDR1 is MNHEY, CDR2 SVGAGI. The CDR3 loop spans 14 amino acids. Trimming left V 5 bases short and J 0 bases short, with 10 bases between. The CDR3 DNA is TGTGCCAGCAGTCGGAGGGTCGTGAACACTGAAGCTTTCTTT. Protein: CASSRRVVNTEAFF.

V and J are TRBV4-3 and TRBJ1-5; D is possibly TRBD1 (5 bases). Looked up from germline, CDR1 is LGHNA and CDR2 is YSLEER. Trimming took 1 base from V and 7 from J, leaving 17 bases between them. This CDR3 spans 16 amino acids. This CDR3 is CASSQVWDDSQQPQHF. The CDR3 region has the DNA TGCGCCAGCAGCCAAGTGTGGGACGACTCCCAACAGCCCCAGCATTTT.

This clone has a handful of counts. The rearrangement joins TRBV7-2 to TRBJ2-1; perhaps TRBD2 as D (6 bases). This CDR3 region has 15 residues. The V gene lost 0 bases and the J gene lost 10 bases, with 16 bases spanning the gap. Germline V gene lookup returns CDR1 SGHTA and CDR2 FQGNSA. Here the CDR3 reads CASSLAWDSSTEQFF. CDR3 in DNA: TGTGCCAGCAGCTTAGCCTGGGACTCCTCAACCGAGCAGTTCTTC.

The chain couples TRBV7-2 to TRBJ2-7, with 7 bases aligning to TRBD1. J gave up 3 bases and V 5 bases, and 4 bases lay outside the gene matches. Germline values: CDR1 SGHTA, CDR2 FQGNSA. CDR3 size: 13 residues. The DNA for the CDR3 is TGTGCCAGCAGCAACAGGGGTGGCTACGAGCAGTACTTC. Its protein product is CASSNRGGYEQYF.

The gene calls are TRBV7-2 and TRBJ2-5; perhaps D is TRBD1 or TRBD2 (7 bases each). In germline, CDR1 is SGHTA, CDR2 FQGNSA. The CDR3 covers 16 residues. Deletions cut 4 bases from V and 3 bases from J, with 18 bases between. The CDR3 nucleotides are TGTGCCAGCAGCTCAGGGAGGGGGACAGAAAAAGAGACCCAGTACTTC. Translation: CASSSGRGTEKETQYF. The full variable domain, with the rest looked up from reference TRBV7-2 and TRBJ2-5, is GAGVSQSPSNKVTEKGKDVELRCDPISGHTALYWYRQSLGQGLEFLIYFQGNSAPDKSGLPSDRFSAERTGGSVSTLTIQRTQQEDSAVYLCASSSGRGTEKETQYFGPGTRLLVL.

This clone has a handful of counts. The V and J genes are TRBV18 and TRBJ2-1; possibly TRBD1 for D (5 bases). V lost 0 bases to trimming and J lost 4 bases, with 13 bases between them. The CDR3 has 16 residues. Germline values: CDR1 KGHSH, CDR2 LQKENI. This CDR3 reads CASSPPNRQRYNEQFF. The CDR3, as DNA: TGTGCCAGCTCACCACCGAACAGGCAGAGGTACAATGAGCAGTTCTTC. Drawing the rest from reference TRBV18 and TRBJ2-1, the complete variable domain is NAGVMQNPRHLVRRRGQEARLRCSPMKGHSHVYWYRQLPEEGLKFMVYLQKENIIDESGMPKERFSAEFPKEGPSILRIQQVVRGDSAAYFCASSPPNRQRYNEQFFGPGTRLTVL.

This clone was found a few times. The rearrangement links TRBV14 to TRBJ2-5; TRBD1 agrees at 8 bases. The CDR3 extends over 17 amino acids. V was pared by 1 base and J by 5 bases, with 12 bases of the junction left unmatched. Germline CDR1 SGHDN, CDR2 FVKESK. CDR3 residues: CASSQATIRDRWETQYF. Written as DNA, the CDR3 is TGTGCCAGCAGCCAAGCCACCATCCGGGACAGGTGGGAGACCCAGTACTTC.

V usage is TRBV9 and J usage is TRBJ1-2; D perhaps matches TRBD1 (5 bases). This CDR3 comprises 16 residues. Germline V lookup: CDR1 SGDLS, CDR2 YYNGEE. Trimming left V 2 bases short and J 0 bases short, with 14 bases between. The CDR3 DNA reads as TGTGCCAGCAGCGTTGACAGCCGACGAGCTAACTATGGCTACACCTTC. This codes for CASSVDSRRANYGYTF.

This chain joins TRBV30 and TRBJ2-7, with 7 positions matching TRBD1. Unmatched junction bases numbered 11, after V lost 1 base and J lost 2 bases. Germline CDR1 and CDR2: GTSNPN and SVGIG (reference sequence). The CDR3 spans 16 residues. CDR3 DNA: TGTGCCTGGAGTGGCGGACAGGTCAGCGTCCCCTACGAGCAGTACTTC. Its translation is CAWSGGQVSVPYEQYF.

The chain uses TRBV9 and TRBJ2-5, with TRBD1 matching over 7 bases. CDR3 size: 15 residues. The J segment lost 10 bases and the V segment lost 4 bases, leaving 16 bases of the junction unmatched. Germline values: CDR1 SGDLS, CDR2 YYNGEE. The CDR3 sequence is CASSTRQGAGTVQYF. DNA of the CDR3: TGTGCCAGCAGCACCCGACAGGGCGCTGGAACGGTCCAGTACTTC. The full variable domain, rest sourced from reference TRBV9 and TRBJ2-5, is DSGVTQTPKHLITATGQRVTLRCSPRSGDLSVYWYQQSLDQGLQFLIQYYNGEERAKGNILERFSAQQFPDLHSELNLSSLELGDSALYFCASSTRQGAGTVQYFGPGTRLLVL.

This clone showed up just a few times. The J gene is TRBJ1-1, the V gene TRBV18, with no clear D. Germline CDR1 reads KGHSH; CDR2 reads LQKENI. The CDR3 loop spans 14 amino acids. Trimming removed 3 bases from V and 3 bases from J, with 11 bases in between. The CDR3 DNA reads TGTGCCAGCTCACCTACGGGCCACTACACTGAAGCTTTCTTT. Translating gives CASSPTGHYTEAFF. The full variable domain, rest sourced from reference TRBV18 and TRBJ1-1, is NAGVMQNPRHLVRRRGQEARLRCSPMKGHSHVYWYRQLPEEGLKFMVYLQKENIIDESGMPKERFSAEFPKEGPSILRIQQVVRGDSAAYFCASSPTGHYTEAFFGQGTRLTVV.

As for this clone: This sample also contains other DNA sequences that code for the same CDR3. V and J are TRBV29-1 and TRBJ1-1; D perhaps matches TRBD1 (5 bases). V lost 3 bases and J lost 0, with 8 bases in between. The CDR3 spans 13 residues. Germline assignment: CDR1 SQVTM and CDR2 ANQGSEA. The CDR3: CSVEGLMNTEAFF. The CDR3 nucleotides read TGCAGCGTTGAGGGGCTTATGAACACTGAAGCTTTCTTT. The complete variable domain, with remaining parts taken from reference TRBV29-1 and TRBJ1-1, reads SAVISQKPSRDICQRGTSLTIQCQVDSQVTMMFWYRQQPGQSLTLIATANQGSEATYESGFVIDKFPISRPNLTFSTLTVSNMSPEDSSIYLCSVEGLMNTEAFFGQGTRLTVV.

The chain employs TRBV10-3 and TRBJ2-3, with 8 bases fitting TRBD1. Germline loops: CDR1 ENHRY, CDR2 SYGVKD. This CDR3 is 15 amino acids long. The ends lost 8 bases at V and 0 bases at J; junction bases unmatched: 7. In DNA, the CDR3 is TGTGCCATCCGGCAGGACAGGGTGAGCACAGATACGCAGTATTTT. Translation gives CAIRQDRVSTDTQYF.

This chain links TRBV7-9 with TRBJ2-5; no clear D gene. The germline gives CDR1 SEHNR, CDR2 FQNEAQ (reference sequence). The length of the CDR3 is 15 residues. V was pared by 2 bases and J by 1 base, with 11 bases between. The CDR3 nucleotides read TGTGCCAGCAGCTTAAGCGAACCGGCCCAAGAGACCCAGTACTTC. Translation: CASSLSEPAQETQYF. The whole variable domain, filled in from reference TRBV7-9 and TRBJ2-5, reads DTGVSQNPRHKITKRGQNVTFRCDPISEHNRLYWYRQTLGQGPEFLTYFQNEAQLEKSRLLSDRFSAERPKGSFSTLEIQRTEQGDSAMYLCASSLSEPAQETQYFGPGTRLLVL.